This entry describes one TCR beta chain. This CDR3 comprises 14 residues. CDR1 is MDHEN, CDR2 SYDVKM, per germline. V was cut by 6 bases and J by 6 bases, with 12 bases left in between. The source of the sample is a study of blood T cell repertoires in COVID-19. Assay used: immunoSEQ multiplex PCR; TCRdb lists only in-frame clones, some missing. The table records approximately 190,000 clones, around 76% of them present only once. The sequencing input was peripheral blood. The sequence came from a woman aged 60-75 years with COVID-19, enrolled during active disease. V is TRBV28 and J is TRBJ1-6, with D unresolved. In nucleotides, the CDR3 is TGTGCCAGCAGCCAGGTGGCTTCTAATTCACCCCTCCACTTT. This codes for CASSQVASNSPLHF.